This record concerns one T cell receptor (beta chain) sequence. There is no known antigen for this receptor. No base quality values were provided; no much bigger clone lies one nucleotide off. This sample was taken from a study of vaccination and CD4 T cells after COVID-19 (dated by TCRdb to between 2021 and 2023). Notes on the research overall: Convalescent patients had a positive SARS-CoV-2 result on nasal swab PCR, and of these patients, some ten had mild disease and one had severe disease. Six males and four females were included in the convalescent cohort, with two Hispanic individuals, seven Caucasians, two Asians and one multiracial person represented. Participants received two doses of either the Pfizer-BioNTech BNT162b2 vaccine (n=8) or the Moderna mRNA-1273 vaccine (n=2). Post-COVID blood samples were collected from convalescent patients a median of approximately 100 days after diagnosis, with a range of about 35 to 170 days. Post-vaccine blood samples were taken a median of around 68 days after the second vaccine dose, with a range of roughly 13 to 250 days. Culture stimuli were overlapping spike peptide pools from SARS-CoV-2 and from the common cold coronaviruses HCoV-NL63, HCoV-OC43 and HCoV-229E. Control cultures used a CEFX viral epitope pool as positive control, an HIV-1 Nef peptide pool as negative control, or no peptide. The spike-specific CD4+ TCR repertoire was compared before and after mRNA vaccination in around ten COVID-19 convalescent patients and a few infection-naive healthy vaccine recipients.

This specimen's treatment or condition label, per the study, means: approximately nine-day PBMC culture with coronavirus spike peptide pools or control peptides (ViraFEST assay). The ViraFEST assay was used in the study, in which antigen-specific T cells were expanded with peptide pools and expanded clonotypes were subsequently identified by TCR sequencing. The convalescent patients' positive SARS-CoV-2 PCR tests were from March to December 2020, which was before the Alpha, Beta and Delta variants emerged in the United States. PBMCs were cultured at 1.5 million to 2.5 million per well in IMDM supplemented with roughly 5% human AB serum and approximately 10 IU/ml IL-2, with around 10 ug/ml peptide pools added. Half of the culture medium was replaced with fresh IL-2-containing medium on days 3 and 7. After approximately 10 days of culture, CD4+ T cells were isolated by negative selection using the EasySep CD4+ T cell isolation kit. PBMCs were separated from whole blood using Ficoll-Paque Plus gradient centrifugation and then either used fresh or cryopreserved at -140C. Culture conditions were generally each tested in triplicate wells.

Library prep was done by PCR. DNA from cultured CD4+ T cells underwent TCR sequencing with the Oncomine TCR Beta short-read assay at the Johns Hopkins FTIC core. The QIAamp micro DNA kit was used to extract genomic DNA from the cultured CD4+ T cells. Oncomine TCR Beta libraries from cultured CD4+ T cells were pooled using unique dual indexes and sequenced on an Illumina iSeq 100. The original methods were these. Non-productive sequences were removed, and CDR3s that did not start with C, did not end with F or W, or were shorter than 7 amino acids were discarded. The MANAFEST web application was used to identify antigen-specific clonotypes by comparing peptide-stimulated wells against reference wells and other culture wells. An FDR below 0.05, an odds ratio above 5, and a productive frequency above 0.1% in at least two of three replicate wells were required for clones to be considered positive. A clonotype counted as cross-reactive if it showed significant expansion both in the SARS-CoV-2 spike wells and in at least one common cold coronavirus spike condition. Similarity between CDR3 sequences was evaluated in R version 3.6.1 using Levenshtein distances (stringdist) and unrooted phylogenetic trees (ape). TCRdb reanalyzed the raw reads on its own, using fastp at Q25 for trimming and MiXCR for clone calling, and kept in-frame beta chains. A single entry per CDR3 protein holds the most common genes and DNA from its merged rows. The V and J calls come from TCRdb's annotation, not from the publication. The sample table lists about 9,700 distinct CDR3 sequences, under 75% of them with a count of one. The ten largest clones add up to 37% of the sample.

The CDR3, cysteine through phenylalanine, is 14 amino acids long. The retained sequence is limited to the CDR3, 42 bases, with the frame set at the first base. The germline V gene encodes CDR1 DFQATT and CDR2 SNEGSKA (reference sequence). The junction carries 13 bases between V and J, which are trimmed by 1 base and 6 bases respectively. General conclusions and limits of the study: The median count of SARS-CoV-2-reactive clonotypes went up from roughly 21 after infection to about 41 after vaccination, although the change was not significant. Only a relatively small number of convalescent patients were included in the study, and early timepoints following natural infection were not analyzed. Of the vaccine-specific clones in convalescent patients, 304 of 307, or nearly all, reacted only to SARS-CoV-2 spike and did not cross-react with common cold coronaviruses. Among convalescent patients, a median roughly 84% of the SARS-CoV-2-reactive clones seen after vaccination appeared only after vaccination, which suggests priming specific to the vaccine.

This TCR was recovered from a human donor who had recovered from COVID-19. The chain is assembled from TRBV20-1 and TRBJ1-5; the D gene is possibly TRBD1, with 6 bases matching. Source material: CD4+ T cells from blood, cultured in vitro. The nucleotide sequence is TGCAGTGCTAGAGGGGCAGGGGAGCGTCAGCCCCAGCATTTT. This sequence encodes CSARGAGERQPQHF.